The sequence of this TCR beta chain was determined in a study of CD8+CD57+ T cells in acquired aplastic anemia. Germline V gives CDR1 LNHDA, CDR2 SQIVND (reference sequence). This CDR3 region has 16 residues. Trimming cost V 3 bases and J 0 bases, with 12 bases left between them. Regarding the study as a whole: Both patients and controls carried the same twenty-nine CD8+ CDR3 sequences.

In its sample, this clonotype was seen many times. The antigen remains unidentified. Profiling of TCR beta VDJ combinations and CDR3 sequences used genomic DNA as template. TCRdb used MiXCR to reprocess the reads, holding one entry per CDR3 protein. The sample yields 350,000 to 450,000 distinct CDR3 sequences, 60% to 80% seen once. This receptor was obtained from a human donor in good health, serving as a control. The V and J genes are TRBV19 and TRBJ1-3, with D perhaps TRBD1 (5 bases). The sequenced sample consisted of sorted CD4+, CD8+, or CD8+CD57+ T cells (not recorded which) from PBMCs. This CDR3 is CASSMRGGNSGNTIYF. CDR3 coding DNA: TGTGCCAGTAGTATGCGTGGGGGAAACTCTGGAAACACCATATATTTT.